The 28 T cell receptor beta chains presented below share a single source sample, sequenced in a study of response to subunit inactivated influenza vaccine (dated by TCRdb to the late 2010s). The library was prepared using RT-PCR. The instrument was an Illumina HiSeq 2500. TCRdb reworked the public reads: Q25 trimming with fastp, MiXCR clone assembly, productive beta chains retained. Each CDR3 protein gets just one entry, which takes the most common genes and DNA from the rows behind it. This sample holds some 800,000 distinct CDR3 sequences; less than 25% were observed only once. The ten top clones hold 10% of the sample. The sample here was PBMCs from blood, taken more than 4 days after vaccination. Source of these receptors: a man aged 45-60 years who received an inactivated influenza vaccine. Donor details come from another sample of the same person, matched by shared clones.

This chain joins TRBV25-1 and TRBJ2-1; 8 positions match TRBD2. After removal of 4 bases from V and 3 bases from J, the junction contained 11 bases not matched to a gene. The CDR3 runs 17 residues. CDR1 is MGHDK, CDR2 SYGVNS, per germline. The CDR3: CASSGLSLAGYYNEQFF. The CDR3 DNA reads as TGTGCCAGCAGTGGGTTAAGCCTAGCGGGTTACTACAATGAGCAGTTCTTC.

This chain uses TRBV30 with TRBJ2-7, with 8 positions matching TRBD2. The CDR3 is 14 residues long. With V trimmed by 4 bases and J by 4 bases, 9 bases remained unmatched. CDR1 is GTSNPN and CDR2 is SVGIG in the germline V gene (reference sequence). CDR3 in amino acids: CAWIPQREKYEQYF. DNA of the CDR3: TGTGCCTGGATCCCGCAGCGGGAGAAGTACGAGCAGTACTTC. The whole variable domain, filled in from reference TRBV30 and TRBJ2-7, reads SQTIHQWPATLVQPVGSPLSLECTVEGTSNPNLYWYRQAAGRGLQLLFYSVGIGQISSEVPQNLSASRPQDRQFILSSKKLLLSDSGFYLCAWIPQREKYEQYFGPGTRLTVT.

This clonotype occurred a few times. The rearrangement uses TRBV5-1 and TRBJ2-4, with 8 bases matching TRBD1. This CDR3 contains 16 residues. From germline, CDR1 is SGHRS and CDR2 YFSETQ. V was pared by 4 bases and J by 1 base, with 7 bases of the junction left unmatched. The CDR3 region is CASSVQGDAAKNIQYF. The CDR3 coding sequence is TGCGCCAGCAGCGTACAGGGGGACGCGGCCAAAAACATTCAGTACTTC.

This chain joins TRBV5-5 and TRBJ2-7; 10 bases align to TRBD2. Per the germline V gene, CDR1 is SGHKS and CDR2 is YYEKEE (reference sequence). The CDR3 is 14 residues long. Trimming at V came to 0 bases and at J to 6 bases, leaving 3 bases not matched to a gene. For the CDR3, the DNA is TGTGCCAGCAGCTTGGAGCTAGCGGGAGCCGAGCAGTACTTC. Translated, it gives CASSLELAGAEQYF.

This clonotype showed up many times. The chain employs TRBV14 and TRBJ2-5; D perhaps matches TRBD1 (5 bases). Between the trimmed V and J ends, which lost 4 bases and 2 bases, there was a span of 5 bases. Germline CDR1 and CDR2: SGHDN and FVKESK. The CDR3 sequence is 12 residues long. CDR3 coding DNA: TGTGCCAGCAGCCGACAGCAAGAGACCCAGTACTTC. The encoded protein is CASSRQQETQYF. Filled out from reference TRBV14 and TRBJ2-5, the complete variable domain reads EAGVTQFPSHSVIEKGQTVTLRCDPISGHDNLYWYRRVMGKEIKFLLHFVKESKQDESGMPNNRFLAERTGGTYSTLKVQPAELEDSGVYFCASSRQQETQYFGPGTRLLVL.

This clonotype occurred once. The genes are TRBV7-9 and TRBJ2-7, with TRBD2 matching 11 bases. Germline V CDR1 and CDR2: SEHNR, FQNEAQ (reference sequence). The CDR3 is 15 amino acids. Trimming removed 3 bases from V and 2 bases from J; junction bases left unmatched: 3. This CDR3 reads CASSLGLAVPYEQYF. In DNA form, the CDR3 reads TGTGCCAGCAGCTTGGGACTAGCGGTGCCCTACGAGCAGTACTTC.

The genes are TRBV20-1 and TRBJ2-7, with D unresolved. The germline CDR1 and CDR2 sequences are DFQATT and SNEGSKA (reference sequence). V lost 1 base, J lost 0 bases, and 10 bases lay in between. This CDR3 comprises 14 residues. CDR3 DNA sequence: TGCAGTGCTAGAGTGGCTAGGAGCTCCTACGAGCAGTACTTC. Protein sequence: CSARVARSSYEQYF.

This clonotype has more than one count but fewer than ten. This sequence joins TRBV11-2 and TRBJ2-5; tentatively, D is TRBD1 (5 bases). Germline lookup yields CDR1 SGHAT and CDR2 FQNNGV. There are 15 residues in the CDR3. Trimming cost V 4 bases and J 2 bases, with 14 bases left between them. The CDR3 DNA reads as TGTGCCAGCAGCTCAAGACAGAGTCTTCAAGAGACCCAGTACTTC. It translates to CASSSRQSLQETQYF.

V gene TRBV4-3 combines with J gene TRBJ2-3; D is ambiguous. The CDR3 totals 17 residues. Trimming removed 0 bases from V and 0 bases from J, with 13 bases in between. In germline, CDR1 is LGHNA, CDR2 YSLEER. CDR3 nucleotide sequence: TGCGCCAGCAGCCAAGATACGAGAACTCGTAGCACAGATACGCAGTATTTT. It codes for CASSQDTRTRSTDTQYF.

The chain links TRBV10-3 to TRBJ2-3, with 10 bases identical to TRBD1. The CDR3 totals 16 residues. V shed 6 bases, J shed 3 bases, and the junction held 9 bases outside the gene matches. CDR1 and CDR2 from the germline V gene are ENHRY and SYGVKD. CDR3 in amino acids: CAIRTLSGQGTDTQYF. CDR3 coding DNA: TGTGCCATCAGGACTCTTTCGGGACAGGGGACAGATACGCAGTATTTT.

This clonotype was counted only a few times. The chain couples TRBV6-2 or TRBV6-3 to TRBJ1-2; tentative D call: TRBD1 (6 bases). Germline V gene sequence: CDR1 MNHEY, CDR2 SVGEGT. The CDR3 totals 19 residues. Trimming cost V 2 bases and J 3 bases, with 25 bases left between them. The CDR3 DNA reads as TGTGCCAGCAGTTACCGGGGGAGATGGACACGGACAGCTTACTATGGCTACACCTTC. It yields the protein CASSYRGRWTRTAYYGYTF.

This clonotype has a handful of counts. No conserved phenylalanine or tryptophan is present at the end of the CDR3, so a read error is the likely explanation. This rearrangement joins TRBV7-2 to TRBJ1-3; D perhaps matches TRBD1 (6 bases). CDR3 length: 15 residues. CDR1 is SGHTA, CDR2 FQGNSA, per germline. V was clipped by 5 bases and J by 1 base, with 12 bases between them. For the CDR3, the DNA is TGTGCCAGCAGCCCTACAGGGAGATCTGGAAACACCATATATCTT. Translating gives CASSPTGRSGNTIYL.

This clonotype has a handful of counts. The rearrangement links TRBV5-4 to TRBJ2-3; TRBD2 aligns across 10 bases. Trimming took 2 bases from V and 5 from J; bases not matched to a gene: 11. This CDR3 has 17 amino acids. CDR1 and CDR2 from the germline V gene are SGHNT and YYREEE (reference sequence). The CDR3 sequence is CASSLSPQRGGGDTQYF. As DNA, the CDR3 is TGTGCCAGCAGCTTATCCCCCCAGCGGGGGGGCGGAGATACGCAGTATTTT.

The gene calls are TRBV9 and TRBJ2-1; perhaps TRBD2 as D (7 bases). The CDR3 has 17 amino acids. The V and J ends lost 0 bases and 6 bases respectively, with 19 bases between them. The germline V gene has CDR1 SGDLS and CDR2 YYNGEE. Here the CDR3 reads CASSVAGTGGLPNEQFF. The CDR3 bases are TGTGCCAGCAGCGTAGCTGGTACCGGGGGGCTTCCCAATGAGCAGTTCTTC.

This clonotype was picked up a small number of times. CDR3 sequence: CASSGSTGGVEQFF. DNA of the CDR3: TGCGCCAGCAGCGGATCGACAGGGGGCGTTGAGCAGTTCTTC. The rearrangement joins TRBV5-1 to TRBJ2-1, with TRBD1 matching over 10 bases. CDR3 length equals 14 residues. V lost 4 bases and J lost 9; bases outside the gene matches: 7. Germline V lookup: CDR1 SGHRS, CDR2 YFSETQ.

As to this clonotype: This could be a read error, since a much larger clone is one nucleotide away. The chain uses TRBV24-1 and TRBJ2-3; 7 bases match TRBD1. This CDR3 is 13 amino acids long. CDR1 is KGHDR and CDR2 is SFDVKD in the germline V gene. V gave up 11 bases and J gave up 2 bases; unmatched junction bases: 6. CDR3: CAIRDSATDTQYF. The CDR3, as DNA: TGTGCCATCCGGGACAGTGCCACAGATACGCAGTATTTT.

In its sample, this clonotype was seen a few times. The chain uses TRBV9 and TRBJ2-7; TRBD2 is a possible D gene (5 bases). V was shortened by 3 bases and J by 5 bases, with 12 bases between the two germline ends. Germline lookup yields CDR1 SGDLS and CDR2 YYNGEE. The CDR3 has 13 residues. CDR3 coding DNA: TGTGCCAGCAGCGATGGACTGGTCCACGAGCAGTACTTC. Translated: CASSDGLVHEQYF.

This clonotype has ten or more counts. The chain couples TRBV29-1 to TRBJ2-7, with D unclear. Germline loops: CDR1 SQVTM, CDR2 ANQGSEA. V lost 2 bases, J lost 3 bases, and 5 bases lay in between. The CDR3 spans 11 residues. The CDR3 nucleotides read TGCAGCGTTGAAACAAGCTACGAGCAGTACTTC. It specifies CSVETSYEQYF.

The chain recombines TRBV7-9 with TRBJ2-1; possibly TRBD2 for D (6 bases). This CDR3 spans 16 amino acids. Germline V gives CDR1 SEHNR, CDR2 FQNEAQ (reference sequence). V lost 4 bases, J lost 0 bases, and 13 bases lay in between. In nucleotides, the CDR3 is TGTGCCAGCAGCTCCGGAGGGGCAAGCTCCTACAATGAGCAGTTCTTC. Protein: CASSSGGASSYNEQFF.

J is TRBJ2-5 and V is TRBV29-1; D is possibly TRBD2 (6 bases). V lost 4 bases, J lost 5 bases, and 11 bases lay in between. CDR1 SQVTM and CDR2 ANQGSEA come from the germline V gene. This CDR3 is 12 amino acids long. CDR3 in amino acids: CSVAGGGETQYF. DNA of the CDR3: TGCAGCGTTGCAGGTGGGGGGGAGACCCAGTACTTC.

The J gene is TRBJ2-1, the V gene TRBV29-1; 13 bases agree with TRBD2. This CDR3 has 16 amino acids. V lost 7 bases to trimming and J lost 5 bases; unmatched junction nucleotides: 11. Germline CDR1 SQVTM, CDR2 ANQGSEA. The CDR3 nucleotides read TGCAGCGCAATGGGGACTAGCGGGGTGTGGGACAATGAGCAGTTCTTC. Translation: CSAMGTSGVWDNEQFF.

This clonotype showed up many times. The chain couples TRBV7-2 to TRBJ1-5; D ambiguous. The CDR3 extends over 14 amino acids. Germline CDR1 SGHTA, CDR2 FQGNSA. Trimming left V 1 base short and J 7 bases short, with 11 bases between. The CDR3 DNA reads as TGTGCCAGCAGCTTAGAACCGTTGGGGCAGCCCCAGCATTTT. Residues: CASSLEPLGQPQHF.

This clonotype was counted only a few times. The chain links TRBV5-1 to TRBJ1-2, with unresolved D. The CDR3 contains 15 residues. V was shortened by 5 bases and J by 3 bases, with 17 bases between the two germline ends. CDR1 SGHRS and CDR2 YFSETQ come from the germline V gene. CDR3 region: CASRNPRDQDYGYTF. CDR3 nucleotide sequence: TGCGCCAGCAGGAACCCTCGGGATCAGGACTATGGCTACACCTTC.

On this clonotype itself: With a much larger clone just one base away, this may be a read error. The chain links TRBV7-2 to TRBJ2-5, with unresolved D. There are 12 residues in the CDR3. Trimming took off 2 bases at V and 5 bases at J, with 6 bases between the two ends. Looked up from germline, CDR1 is SGHTA and CDR2 is FQGNSA. CDR3 in DNA: TGTGCCAGCAGCTTAATCTGGGAGACCCAGTACTTC. Residues: CASSLIWETQYF.

The V call is TRBV11-2, the J call TRBJ2-7; TRBD2 aligns across 10 bases. The CDR3 extends over 14 amino acids. Per the germline V gene, CDR1 is SGHAT and CDR2 is FQNNGV. J lost 7 bases, V lost 4 bases, and 7 bases had no gene match. CDR3 region: CASSSLAGGREQYF. The DNA for the CDR3 is TGTGCCAGCAGCTCCTTAGCGGGAGGACGTGAGCAGTACTTC.

This clonotype has a handful of counts. The gene calls are TRBV27 and TRBJ2-5, with 9 bases fitting TRBD1. The J segment lost 5 bases and the V segment lost 5 bases, leaving 9 bases of the junction unmatched. CDR3 length: 15 residues. Germline V gives CDR1 MNHEY, CDR2 SMNVEV (reference sequence). The CDR3 region has the DNA TGTGCCAGCAGTACCTATACAGGGGGCGGTGAGACCCAGTACTTC. It encodes CASSTYTGGGETQYF.

As to this clonotype: Just one base apart from a much larger clone, this may be a read error. V gene TRBV20-1 combines with J gene TRBJ1-5, with 9 bases aligning to TRBD1. The CDR3 has 14 amino acids. Germline-derived CDR1 and CDR2 are DFQATT and SNEGSKA (reference sequence). Trimming removed 3 bases from V and 3 bases from J; junction bases left unmatched: 3. The CDR3 reads CSARTGGNNQPQHF. CDR3 sequence (DNA): TGCAGTGCTAGGACAGGGGGAAACAATCAGCCCCAGCATTTT.

The V gene is TRBV6-2 or TRBV6-3, the J gene TRBJ1-4; no firm D call. The V end was cut by 3 bases, the J end by 7 bases, with 9 bases between. This CDR3 has 13 residues. Looked up from germline, CDR1 is MNHEY and CDR2 is SVGEGT. The CDR3 coding sequence is TGTGCCAGCAGTTATTATAGTTTTGAAAAACTGTTTTTT. Amino acid sequence: CASSYYSFEKLFF.